The 13 T cell receptor beta chains below were found in one sample sequenced in a study of blood T cell repertoires in COVID-19. Some clones are missing from TCRdb's copy, which holds only in-frame ones; the method was immunoSEQ multiplex PCR. The sample has over 150,000 clones; around four fifths are singletons. Sequencing was carried out using peripheral blood. These receptors were collected from a woman older than 75 with COVID-19, enrolled during active disease.

This clone appeared once. V is TRBV6-5 and J is TRBJ1-2, with TRBD1 identical over 7 bases. Germline values: CDR1 MNHEY, CDR2 SVGAGI. This CDR3 is built from 11 residues. Trimming removed 10 bases from V and 8 bases from J; junction bases left unmatched: 7. CDR3 DNA: TGTGCCATCCAAGACAGGGTGGGCTACACCTTC. Translated: CAIQDRVGYTF.

The chain is built from TRBV5-1 and TRBJ1-2, with 9 bases fitting TRBD1. The CDR3 sequence is 15 residues long. J lost 7 bases, V lost 0 bases, and 7 bases had no gene match. CDR1 and CDR2 from the germline V gene are SGHRS and YFSETQ. CDR3: CASSLARDRAAGYTF. DNA of the CDR3: TGCGCCAGCAGCTTGGCCCGGGACAGGGCCGCTGGCTACACCTTC.

The chain joins TRBV7-3 to TRBJ2-5; 11 bases line up with TRBD1. This CDR3 is 16 amino acids long. Germline V lookup: CDR1 SGHTA, CDR2 FQGTGA. The trim removed 1 base at V and 3 bases at J, leaving 4 bases unmatched. The CDR3 DNA reads as TGTGCCAGCAGCTTAATCGGACAGGGGGCCAAAGAGACCCAGTACTTC. The encoded protein is CASSLIGQGAKETQYF.

The chain recombines TRBV14 with TRBJ1-4; D ambiguous. Germline CDR1 reads SGHDN; CDR2 reads FVKESK. V was pared by 4 bases and J by 0 bases, with 9 bases between. This CDR3 is built from 15 residues. DNA for the CDR3: TGTGCCAGCAGCCCGTACCGGGCAACTAATGAAAAACTGTTTTTT. Translation: CASSPYRATNEKLFF.

The chain joins TRBV4-3 to TRBJ2-3; 11 bases map to TRBD2. The CDR3 has 18 amino acids. With V trimmed by 2 bases and J by 1 base, 8 bases remained unmatched. Germline V lookup: CDR1 LGHNA, CDR2 YSLEER. CDR3 in amino acids: CASSQTSGGHSRTDTQYF. The CDR3 coding sequence is TGCGCCAGCAGCCAAACTAGCGGGGGCCACTCACGCACAGATACGCAGTATTTT.

The chain joins TRBV18 to TRBJ1-6, with 11 bases lining up with TRBD1. Per the germline V gene, CDR1 is KGHSH and CDR2 is LQKENI. CDR3 size: 16 residues. The J segment lost 6 bases and the V segment lost 3 bases, leaving 4 bases of the junction unmatched. The CDR3 spells CASSPDRGPRNSPLHF. CDR3 bases: TGTGCCAGCTCACCGGACAGGGGGCCGCGTAATTCACCCCTCCACTTT.

This sequence joins TRBV30 and TRBJ2-1, with 7 nucleotides matching TRBD2. Germline-derived CDR1 and CDR2 are GTSNPN and SVGIG (reference sequence). V shed 0 bases and J 4 bases; nucleotides not matched to a gene: 3. The CDR3 covers 14 residues. The CDR3 region is CAWSVLAAYNEQFF. Written as DNA, the CDR3 is TGTGCCTGGAGTGTCCTAGCGGCTTACAATGAGCAGTTCTTC.

The chain uses TRBV30 and TRBJ2-5, with a tentative D call TRBD2 (5 bases). The CDR3 is 13 residues long. Germline-derived CDR1 and CDR2 are GTSNPN and SVGIG (reference sequence). V dropped 4 bases and J dropped 5 bases, with 14 bases sitting between them. The CDR3 is CAWNPTRGETQYF. In nucleotides, the CDR3 is TGTGCCTGGAATCCTACTCGCGGGGAGACCCAGTACTTC.

This clone was observed a single time. The chain links TRBV7-3 to TRBJ2-1; 10 bases align to TRBD2. Germline V gene lookup returns CDR1 SGHTA and CDR2 FQGTGA. The CDR3 contains 15 residues. The V gene end was trimmed by 1 base and the J gene end by 6 bases; junction bases not matched to a gene: 3. CDR3: CASSLRLAGVNEQFF. CDR3 sequence (DNA): TGTGCCAGCAGCTTAAGGCTAGCGGGGGTCAATGAGCAGTTCTTC.

The rearrangement links TRBV19 to TRBJ2-7; perhaps TRBD1 as D (6 bases). V was shortened by 9 bases and J by 6 bases, with 12 bases between the two germline ends. This CDR3 has 11 amino acids. The germline V gene has CDR1 LNHDA and CDR2 SQIVND (reference sequence). The CDR3 protein is CAREQGSEQYF. The CDR3 DNA follows: TGTGCCAGAGAACAGGGTTCCGAGCAGTACTTC.

This clone has just one count. The chain carries TRBV10-3 and TRBJ2-3, with 7 bases lining up with TRBD1. The V and J ends lost 7 bases and 5 bases, in that order; junction bases with no gene match: 9. CDR3 length: 14 residues. Germline loops: CDR1 ENHRY, CDR2 SYGVKD. As DNA, the CDR3 is TGTGCCATCAACGATAGGGGGCGCGAAGATACGCAGTATTTT. It translates to CAINDRGREDTQYF.

There are a few counts of this clone. This chain links TRBV5-6 with TRBJ2-3, with TRBD2 identical over 10 bases. Germline V gives CDR1 SGHDT, CDR2 YYEEEE. The trim removed 4 bases at V and 4 bases at J, leaving 6 bases unmatched. The CDR3 has 15 amino acids. In nucleotides, the CDR3 is TGTGCCAGCAGCACCTCTAGCGGGAGTGCAGATACGCAGTATTTT. Its translation is CASSTSSGSADTQYF.

The chain recombines TRBV5-6 with TRBJ1-2; TRBD1 matches at 8 bases. Germline CDR1 SGHDT, CDR2 YYEEEE. Unmatched junction bases numbered 2, after V lost 0 bases and J lost 4 bases. The CDR3 contains 14 residues. The CDR3: CASSLVRGPYGYTF. As DNA, the CDR3 is TGTGCCAGCAGCTTGGTCAGGGGGCCCTATGGCTACACCTTC.